The 2 T cell receptor beta chains below were found in one sample sequenced in a study of T cells in Graves' hyperthyroidism and ophthalmopathy. TCR beta CDR3 regions were amplified from RNA transcripts. The HTBI primer set served for first-round RT-PCR of the TCR CDR3. TCRdb analysed the multiplex PCR reads with MiXCR anew, one entry per CDR3 protein. The repertoire holds around 620,000 distinct CDR3 sequences, with around 46% as singletons. The sample was peripheral blood or thyroid tissue (not recorded which). The source of these receptors is an adult woman with Graves' disease, either hyperthyroidism or ophthalmopathy (not recorded which).

The chain employs TRBV20-1 and TRBJ2-7; 9 bases match TRBD1. This CDR3 has 16 amino acids. Germline V gives CDR1 DFQATT, CDR2 SNEGSKA (reference sequence). Trimming took 0 bases from V and 0 from J; bases not matched to a gene: 6. The CDR3 loop is CSARDPGQGSSYEQYF. DNA of the CDR3: TGCAGTGCTAGAGACCCAGGACAGGGGAGCTCCTACGAGCAGTACTTC.

This clonotype appeared a few times. The chain is built from TRBV10-3 and TRBJ1-3, with D unclear. The CDR3 is 12 residues long. Germline CDR1 ENHRY, CDR2 SYGVKD. V dropped 7 bases and J dropped 0 bases, with 4 bases sitting between them. The CDR3 DNA reads as TGTGCCATCACCCCCTCTGGAAACACCATATATTTT. The encoded protein is CAITPSGNTIYF.